These 27 T cell receptor beta chains share one sample of origin, sequenced in a study of cytomegalovirus exposure and HLA in healthy donors. Primers: 60 Vbeta forward and 13 Jbeta reverse. This table comes from immunoSEQ multiplex PCR, and its TCRdb copy is limited to in-frame clones, with some not included. Among roughly 200,000 clones listed, around 75% were seen once. Sequenced input: PBMCs. The receptors originated from a female donor in good health and CMV-seronegative.

The J gene is TRBJ2-7, the V gene TRBV7-9; 7 bases are a match to TRBD2. The CDR3 is 17 residues long. J gave up 0 bases and V 2 bases, and 10 bases lay outside the gene matches. Germline V CDR1 and CDR2: SEHNR, FQNEAQ (reference sequence). The CDR3, as DNA: TGTGCCAGCAGCTTACAACTAGCGCGCCGAGCCTCCTACGAGCAGTACTTC. Encoded protein: CASSLQLARRASYEQYF.

This chain connects TRBV28 to TRBJ2-5; the match to TRBD1 covers 10 bases. The ends lost 3 bases at V and 4 bases at J; junction bases unmatched: 8. Per germline, CDR1 MDHEN and CDR2 SYDVKM. The CDR3 consists of 16 residues. Written as DNA, the CDR3 is TGTGCCAGCAGTTTCGAGACAGGGGGCGCCTCAGAGACCCAGTACTTC. It encodes CASSFETGGASETQYF.

This clone is a singleton in its sample. The J gene is TRBJ2-4, the V gene TRBV4-2; a possible D gene is TRBD2 (7 bases). Deletions cut 0 bases from V and 1 base from J, with 13 bases between. The CDR3 is 17 residues long. Germline assignment: CDR1 LGHNA and CDR2 YNFKEQ. CDR3: CASSQDQGRGAKNIQYF. The CDR3 region has the DNA TGTGCCAGCAGCCAAGACCAAGGGAGGGGGGCCAAAAACATTCAGTACTTC.

V and J are TRBV5-1 and TRBJ2-7; D is undetermined. Trimming shortened V by 1 base and J by 3 bases, and 8 bases separated the two germline ends. This CDR3 has 13 amino acids. CDR1 is SGHRS, CDR2 YFSETQ, per germline. CDR3 DNA sequence: TGCGCCAGCAGCTTGTCAGGTTTCTACGAGCAGTACTTC. Its translation: CASSLSGFYEQYF.

The rearrangement uses TRBV11-3 and TRBJ1-1, with no clear D. Looked up from germline, CDR1 is SGHNT and CDR2 is YENEEA. Trimming stripped 1 base from V and 7 bases from J, with 4 bases between. CDR3 length: 11 amino acids. CDR3 sequence: CASSLGSEAFF. In DNA, the CDR3 is TGTGCCAGCAGCTTAGGCAGTGAAGCTTTCTTT.

The table lists this clone with a few counts. The V gene is TRBV28, the J gene TRBJ1-5, with D perhaps TRBD1 (6 bases). Germline V gene lookup returns CDR1 MDHEN and CDR2 SYDVKM. The CDR3 consists of 12 residues. Trimming stripped 6 bases from V and 7 bases from J, with 10 bases between. The CDR3: CASRLRGQPQHF. CDR3 nucleotides: TGTGCCAGCAGACTCAGGGGCCAGCCCCAGCATTTT.

The chain couples TRBV5-6 to TRBJ2-1; TRBD1 matches 8 bases. The CDR3 has 13 residues. With V trimmed by 4 bases and J by 8 bases, 5 bases remained unmatched. CDR1 is SGHDT and CDR2 is YYEEEE in the germline V gene. CDR3 amino acids: CASSTQGADEQFF. CDR3 DNA: TGTGCCAGCAGCACGCAGGGGGCGGATGAGCAGTTCTTC.

V usage is TRBV7-3 and J usage is TRBJ2-6, with 9 bases identical to TRBD1. J lost 0 bases, V lost 5 bases, and 5 bases had no gene match. Looked up from germline, CDR1 is SGHTA and CDR2 is FQGTGA. CDR3 length: 17 amino acids. The CDR3 region is CASSPRDRDSGANVLTF. The CDR3 nucleotides are TGTGCCAGCAGCCCCCGGGACAGGGACTCTGGGGCCAACGTCCTGACTTTC.

The rearrangement joins TRBV7-2 to TRBJ2-7, with 16 bases fitting TRBD2. Trimming cost V 5 bases and J 3 bases; bases outside gene matches: 10. Germline V gene lookup returns CDR1 SGHTA and CDR2 FQGNSA. The CDR3 covers 18 residues. The CDR3 is CASSGGLAGGPSIYEQYF. Written as DNA, the CDR3 is TGTGCCAGCAGCGGGGGACTAGCGGGAGGGCCCTCTATCTACGAGCAGTACTTC.

This clone came up a few times. This chain joins TRBV12-2 and TRBJ2-6; the table gives TRBD2 as D, unverified against the DNA. TRBV12-2 is a recognized pseudogene. The CDR3 has 12 amino acids. The CDR3 protein is CASRLVGAASAF. The CDR3 DNA reads TGTGCAAGTCGCTTAGTTGGGGCGGCTAGCGCTTTC.

This chain links TRBV30 with TRBJ2-7, with a possible D match to TRBD1 (6 bases). V was shortened by 3 bases and J by 5 bases, with 14 bases between the two germline ends. CDR1 is GTSNPN and CDR2 is SVGIG in the germline V gene (reference sequence). The CDR3 contains 13 residues. CDR3 bases: TGTGCCTGGAGGGGGGCAGGGGTTAACGAGCAGTACTTC. Translating it yields CAWRGAGVNEQYF. Full variable domain (outside the CDR3, taken from reference TRBV30 and TRBJ2-7): SQTIHQWPATLVQPVGSPLSLECTVEGTSNPNLYWYRQAAGRGLQLLFYSVGIGQISSEVPQNLSASRPQDRQFILSSKKLLLSDSGFYLCAWRGAGVNEQYFGPGTRLTVT.

The chain joins TRBV25-1 to TRBJ2-1; 10 bases fit TRBD1. The trim removed 4 bases at V and 7 bases at J, leaving 7 bases unmatched. This CDR3 has 15 amino acids. CDR1 is MGHDK, CDR2 SYGVNS, per germline. CDR3 nucleotides: TGTGCCAGCAGTGCCCGGGACAGGGGTGAAAATGAGCAGTTCTTC. Translated: CASSARDRGENEQFF.

This rearrangement joins TRBV5-8 to TRBJ1-4; D possibly corresponds to TRBD1 (5 bases). CDR1 is SGHTS, CDR2 YDEGEE, per germline. This CDR3 has 15 amino acids. V lost 5 bases and J lost 8, with 19 bases in between. The CDR3 DNA reads as TGTGCCAGCAGGCTCGACAGTTTATCTGAAGAAAAACTGTTTTTT. Protein: CASRLDSLSEEKLFF.

The chain joins TRBV7-6 to TRBJ2-7; 8 nucleotides agree with TRBD1. The CDR3 spans 16 residues. Germline V CDR1 and CDR2: SGHVS, FNYEAQ. V trimming: 5 bases; J trimming: 0 bases; junction bases outside the gene matches: 9. The CDR3 reads CASSPRQDRASYEQYF. CDR3 DNA: TGTGCCAGCAGCCCAAGGCAGGACAGGGCCTCCTACGAGCAGTACTTC.

This clone showed up just a few times. This chain uses TRBV7-8 with TRBJ2-7, with TRBD2 identical over 7 bases. Unmatched junction bases numbered 4, after V lost 2 bases and J lost 3 bases. CDR1 is SGHVS, CDR2 FQNEAQ, per germline. The length of the CDR3 is 14 residues. This chain's CDR3 is CASSLNWGGYEQYF. The CDR3 nucleotides are TGTGCCAGCAGCTTAAACTGGGGGGGCTACGAGCAGTACTTC.

The J gene is TRBJ1-1, the V gene TRBV30, with D possibly being TRBD1 (6 bases). The germline V gene has CDR1 GTSNPN and CDR2 SVGIG (reference sequence). The CDR3 is 13 amino acids. V was shortened by 2 bases and J by 11 bases, with 18 bases between the two germline ends. The CDR3 here is CAWSLPGANEAFF. Written as DNA, the CDR3 is TGTGCCTGGAGTCTACCAGGGGCGAACGAGGCTTTCTTT.

The chain joins TRBV4-2 to TRBJ2-3; 14 bases map to TRBD2. The CDR3 is made up of 19 amino acids. In germline, CDR1 is LGHNA, CDR2 YNFKEQ. The J segment lost 1 base and the V segment lost 1 base, leaving 7 bases of the junction unmatched. DNA for the CDR3: TGTGCCAGCAGCCAAGTCCATCCGGGACTAGCGGGGGGCACAGATACGCAGTATTTT. Translated, it gives CASSQVHPGLAGGTDTQYF.

The genes are TRBV6-6 and TRBJ1-5, with D tentatively TRBD1 (5 bases). V lost 8 bases to trimming and J lost 4 bases, with 21 bases between them. The CDR3 consists of 16 residues. Germline CDR1 MNHNY, CDR2 SVGAGI (reference sequence). CDR3 bases: TGTGCCAGCCTCCAAGGGGCTGGCCTTGGTAATCAGCCCCAGCATTTT. Amino acid sequence: CASLQGAGLGNQPQHF.

The CDR3: CAISDPWTGVNTEAFF. The CDR3 DNA sequence: TGTGCCATCAGCGACCCTTGGACAGGGGTGAACACTGAAGCTTTCTTT. The chain has TRBV10-3 and TRBJ1-1; 9 bases are a match to TRBD1. Per the germline V gene, CDR1 is ENHRY and CDR2 is SYGVKD. The V segment lost 6 bases and the J segment 0 bases; nucleotides outside the gene matches: 8. The CDR3 is 16 amino acids.

This clone was recorded once. The chain links TRBV7-2 to TRBJ1-6; 7 nucleotides match TRBD1. Germline lookup yields CDR1 SGHTA and CDR2 FQGNSA. The CDR3 contains 16 residues. J lost 4 bases, V lost 3 bases, and 6 bases had no gene match. Here the CDR3 reads CASSLTGQGYNSPLHF. As DNA, the CDR3 is TGTGCCAGCAGCTTGACAGGGCAAGGGTATAATTCACCCCTCCACTTT.

The V call is TRBV4-1, the J call TRBJ2-3; 16 nucleotides line up with TRBD2. The CDR3 is made up of 21 amino acids. With 6 bases clipped from V and 5 bases from J, the junction kept 20 bases outside the gene matches. Germline V gene data show CDR1 as MGHRA and CDR2 as YSYEKL. CDR3 protein: CASRDQDLLSGLAGGIDTQYF. DNA for the CDR3: TGCGCCAGCAGGGACCAAGATCTACTTTCGGGACTAGCGGGGGGGATAGATACGCAGTATTTT.

This chain connects TRBV4-2 to TRBJ2-2, with 12 bases lining up with TRBD2. Trimming cost V 4 bases and J 4 bases; bases outside gene matches: 16. The V gene's germline CDR1 is LGHNA and CDR2 YNFKEQ. The CDR3 extends over 20 amino acids. The CDR3 sequence: CASSLELGLAGGPGTGELFF. In DNA form, the CDR3 reads TGTGCCAGCAGCCTAGAGTTGGGGCTAGCGGGAGGGCCGGGCACCGGGGAGCTGTTTTTT.

V usage is TRBV6-5 and J usage is TRBJ2-4; maybe TRBD2 (6 bases). CDR3 length: 14 residues. V lost 5 bases and J 6 bases, leaving 14 bases between the germline ends. CDR1 MNHEY and CDR2 SVGAGI come from the germline V gene. CDR3 protein: CASSNGGIGNIQYF. DNA of the CDR3: TGTGCCAGCAGTAATGGGGGGATTGGAAACATTCAGTACTTC.

Concerning this clone: A junction end diverges from the germline sequence, so it may reflect a read error. This CDR3 reads CASSLGPDVRETQYF. The CDR3 bases are TGTGCTAGCAGCTTGGGGCCAGACGTTAGGGAGACCCAGTACTTC. The rearrangement links TRBV7-7 to TRBJ2-5; weak D call: TRBD1 (5 bases). The CDR3 sequence is 15 residues long. Per the germline V gene, CDR1 is SSHAT and CDR2 is FNYEAQ (reference sequence).

This clone was seen more than once but under ten times. V gene TRBV5-4 combines with J gene TRBJ2-5, with 7 bases aligning to TRBD1. Trimming removed 3 bases from V and 2 bases from J; junction bases left unmatched: 7. Germline V gene data show CDR1 as SGHNT and CDR2 as YYREEE (reference sequence). The CDR3 length is 15 residues. The CDR3 DNA is TGTGCCAGCAGCTCCCGGGACAGCGTTCAAGAGACCCAGTACTTC. It yields the protein CASSSRDSVQETQYF. Filled out from reference TRBV5-4 and TRBJ2-5, the complete variable domain reads ETGVTQSPTHLIKTRGQQVTLRCSSQSGHNTVSWYQQALGQGPQFIFQYYREEENGRGNFPPRFSGLQFPNYSSELNVNALELDDSALYLCASSSRDSVQETQYFGPGTRLLVL.

The gene calls are TRBV27 and TRBJ1-2; D is possibly TRBD1 (5 bases). V shed 5 bases and J shed 6 bases, with 28 bases lying between them. Germline lookup yields CDR1 MNHEY and CDR2 SMNVEV (reference sequence). The CDR3 has 18 amino acids. In nucleotides, the CDR3 is TGTGCCAGCAGTCCGGCAAGGTTTCTGGGGGGGAGGGAGGATGGCTACACCTTC. Residues: CASSPARFLGGREDGYTF.

CDR3 residues: CSVEGGFVSTDTQYF. The CDR3 nucleotides are TGCAGCGTTGAAGGGGGCTTCGTAAGCACAGATACGCAGTATTTT. V usage is TRBV29-1 and J usage is TRBJ2-3, with a tentative D call TRBD1 (5 bases). Trimming stripped 1 base from V and 0 bases from J, with 11 bases between. The CDR3 extends over 15 amino acids. The germline CDR1 and CDR2 sequences are SQVTM and ANQGSEA.